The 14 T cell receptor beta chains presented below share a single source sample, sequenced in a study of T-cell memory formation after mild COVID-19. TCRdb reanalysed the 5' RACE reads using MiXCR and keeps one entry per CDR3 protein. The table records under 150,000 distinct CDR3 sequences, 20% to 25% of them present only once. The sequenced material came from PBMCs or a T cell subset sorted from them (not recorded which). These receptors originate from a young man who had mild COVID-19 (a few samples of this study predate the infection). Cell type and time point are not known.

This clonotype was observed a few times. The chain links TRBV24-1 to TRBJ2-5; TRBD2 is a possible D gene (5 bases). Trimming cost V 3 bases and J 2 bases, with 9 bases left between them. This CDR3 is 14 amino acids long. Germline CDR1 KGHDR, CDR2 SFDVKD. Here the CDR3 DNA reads TGTGCCACCAGTGATCTGGACTTTCAAGAGACCCAGTACTTC. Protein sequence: CATSDLDFQETQYF.

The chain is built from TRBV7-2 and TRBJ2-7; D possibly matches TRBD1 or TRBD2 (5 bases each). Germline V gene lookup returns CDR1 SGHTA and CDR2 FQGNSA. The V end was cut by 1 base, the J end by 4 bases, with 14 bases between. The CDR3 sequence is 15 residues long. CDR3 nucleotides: TGTGCCAGCAGCTTAGGTTGGGGGATAAGTTACGAGCAGTACTTC. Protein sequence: CASSLGWGISYEQYF.

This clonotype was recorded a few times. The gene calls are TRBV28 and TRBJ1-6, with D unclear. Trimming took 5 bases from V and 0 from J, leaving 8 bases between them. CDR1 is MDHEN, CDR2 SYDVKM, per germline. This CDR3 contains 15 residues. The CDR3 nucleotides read TGTGCCAGCAGTCTTTTGAGCTCCTATAATTCACCCCTCCACTTT. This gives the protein CASSLLSSYNSPLHF.

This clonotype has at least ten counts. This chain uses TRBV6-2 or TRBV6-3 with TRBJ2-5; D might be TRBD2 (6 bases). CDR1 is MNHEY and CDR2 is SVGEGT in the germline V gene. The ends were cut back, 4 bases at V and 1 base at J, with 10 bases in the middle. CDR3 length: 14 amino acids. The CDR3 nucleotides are TGTGCCAGCAGTTCTTTGCGGGGCCAAGAGACCCAGTACTTC. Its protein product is CASSSLRGQETQYF.

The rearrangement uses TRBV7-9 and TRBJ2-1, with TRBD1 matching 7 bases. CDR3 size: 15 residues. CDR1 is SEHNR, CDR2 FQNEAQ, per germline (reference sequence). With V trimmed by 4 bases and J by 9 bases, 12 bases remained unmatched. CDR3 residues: CASSSTGFPASEQFF. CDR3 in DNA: TGTGCCAGCAGCTCGACAGGGTTCCCGGCAAGTGAGCAGTTCTTC.

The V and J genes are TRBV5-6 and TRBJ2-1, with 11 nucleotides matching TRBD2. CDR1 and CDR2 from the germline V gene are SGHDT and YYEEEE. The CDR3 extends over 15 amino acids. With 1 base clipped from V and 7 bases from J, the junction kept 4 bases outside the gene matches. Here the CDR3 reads CASSLTSGGWNEQFF. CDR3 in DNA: TGTGCCAGCAGCTTGACTAGCGGGGGATGGAATGAGCAGTTCTTC.

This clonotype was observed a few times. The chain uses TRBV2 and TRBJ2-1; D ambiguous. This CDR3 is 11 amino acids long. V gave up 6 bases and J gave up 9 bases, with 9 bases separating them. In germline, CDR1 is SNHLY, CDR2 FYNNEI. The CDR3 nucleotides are TGTGCCAGCAGCCGACCCGGTGAGCAGTTCTTC. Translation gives CASSRPGEQFF.

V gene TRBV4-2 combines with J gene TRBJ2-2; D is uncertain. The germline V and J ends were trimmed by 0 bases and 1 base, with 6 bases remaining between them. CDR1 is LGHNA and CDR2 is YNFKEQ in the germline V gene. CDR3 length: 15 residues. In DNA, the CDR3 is TGTGCCAGCAGCCAAGAGTACGGGAACACCGGGGAGCTGTTTTTT. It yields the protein CASSQEYGNTGELFF.

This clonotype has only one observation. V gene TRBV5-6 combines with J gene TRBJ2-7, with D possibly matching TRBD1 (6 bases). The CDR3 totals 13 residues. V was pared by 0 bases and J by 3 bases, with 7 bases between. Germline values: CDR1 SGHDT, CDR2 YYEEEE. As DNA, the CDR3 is TGTGCCAGCAGCTTGGCGACAGGCTACGAGCAGTACGTC. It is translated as CASSLATGYEQYV.

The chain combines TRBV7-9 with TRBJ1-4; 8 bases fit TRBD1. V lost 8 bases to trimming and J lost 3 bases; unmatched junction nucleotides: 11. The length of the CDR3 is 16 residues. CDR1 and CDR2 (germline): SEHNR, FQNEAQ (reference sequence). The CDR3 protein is CASAPEDRGPNEKLFF. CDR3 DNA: TGTGCCAGCGCCCCTGAAGACAGGGGTCCTAATGAAAAACTGTTTTTT.

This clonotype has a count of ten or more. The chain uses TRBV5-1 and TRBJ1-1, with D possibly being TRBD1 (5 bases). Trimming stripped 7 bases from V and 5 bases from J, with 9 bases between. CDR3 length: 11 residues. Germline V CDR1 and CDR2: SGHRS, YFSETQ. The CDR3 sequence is CASRQGTEAFF. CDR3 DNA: TGCGCCAGCCGTCAGGGTACTGAAGCTTTCTTT.

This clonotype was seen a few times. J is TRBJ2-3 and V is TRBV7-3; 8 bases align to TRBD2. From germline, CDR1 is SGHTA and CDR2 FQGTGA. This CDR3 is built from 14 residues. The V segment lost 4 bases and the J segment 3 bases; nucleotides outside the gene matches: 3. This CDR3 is CASSSGLATDTQYF. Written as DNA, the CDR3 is TGTGCCAGCAGCTCCGGACTAGCAACAGATACGCAGTATTTT.

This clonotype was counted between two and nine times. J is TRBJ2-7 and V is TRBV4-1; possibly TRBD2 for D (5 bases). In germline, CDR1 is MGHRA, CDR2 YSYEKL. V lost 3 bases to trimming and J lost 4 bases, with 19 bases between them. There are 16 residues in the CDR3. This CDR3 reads CASSQIGTVPGYEQYF. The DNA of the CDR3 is TGCGCCAGCAGCCAGATAGGAACGGTCCCGGGGTACGAGCAGTACTTC.

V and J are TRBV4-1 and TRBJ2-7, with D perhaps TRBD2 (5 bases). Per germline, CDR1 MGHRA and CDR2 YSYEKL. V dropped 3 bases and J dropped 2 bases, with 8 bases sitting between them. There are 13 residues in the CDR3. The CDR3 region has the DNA TGCGCCAGCAGCCACCCCGGGGCCTACGAGCAGTACGTC. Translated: CASSHPGAYEQYV.